A single sample is the source of the 22 T cell receptor beta chains below, sequenced in a study of T cells in Graves' hyperthyroidism and ophthalmopathy. TCR beta CDR3 regions were amplified from RNA transcripts. HTBI primers were the set used in a first-round RT-PCR of the TCR CDR3. TCRdb independently ran MiXCR on the multiplex PCR reads; one entry per CDR3 protein. The sample shows approximately 430,000 distinct CDR3 sequences, approximately 14% of them seen only once. The sequenced sample was blood. All receptors come from a woman under 30 with Graves' hyperthyroidism.

The chain uses TRBV29-1 and TRBJ2-3, with a weak D call TRBD2 (5 bases). Trimming shortened V by 6 bases and J by 2 bases, and 12 bases separated the two germline ends. The germline CDR1 and CDR2 sequences are SQVTM and ANQGSEA. The CDR3 runs to 13 residues. CDR3 protein: CSVGVSFTDTQYF. Here the CDR3 DNA reads TGCAGCGTCGGGGTCAGCTTCACAGATACGCAGTATTTT.

This clonotype showed up many times. The V call is TRBV7-9, the J call TRBJ2-7; possible D gene TRBD2, 6 bases. Between the trimmed V and J ends, which lost 1 base and 2 bases, there was a span of 12 bases. Germline V gives CDR1 SEHNR, CDR2 FQNEAQ (reference sequence). This CDR3 contains 15 residues. CDR3 sequence: CASSLVGGYAYEQYF. CDR3 sequence (DNA): TGTGCCAGCAGCTTAGTCGGGGGTTATGCCTACGAGCAGTACTTC. The entire variable domain, with the rest obtained from reference TRBV7-9 and TRBJ2-7, is as follows: DTGVSQNPRHKITKRGQNVTFRCDPISEHNRLYWYRQTLGQGPEFLTYFQNEAQLEKSRLLSDRFSAERPKGSFSTLEIQRTEQGDSAMYLCASSLVGGYAYEQYFGPGTRLTVT.

The J gene is TRBJ2-3, the V gene TRBV5-6, with D hard to call. Germline-derived CDR1 and CDR2 are SGHDT and YYEEEE. V lost 2 bases, J lost 3 bases, and 10 bases lay in between. The CDR3 covers 14 residues. DNA of the CDR3: TGTGCCAGCAGCTTCACGGAAGGGACAGATACGCAGTATTTT. Translated: CASSFTEGTDTQYF.

The chain uses TRBV11-2 and TRBJ2-1, with 13 bases lining up with TRBD2. Losses at the gene ends were 8 bases for V and 7 bases for J; bases not matched to a gene: 14. This CDR3 region has 17 residues. Germline V lookup: CDR1 SGHAT, CDR2 FQNNGV. Here the CDR3 DNA reads TGTGCCAGCCGAAGGACTAGCGGGAGTAGGGCCGATAATGAGCAGTTCTTC. It encodes CASRRTSGSRADNEQFF. The variable domain in full, completed from reference TRBV11-2 and TRBJ2-1, reads EAGVAQSPRYKIIEKRQSVAFWCNPISGHATLYWYQQILGQGPKLLIQFQNNGVVDDSQLPKDRFSAERLKGVDSTLKIQPAKLEDSAVYLCASRRTSGSRADNEQFFGPGTRLTVL.

This clonotype was detected a few times. The chain links TRBV3-1 to TRBJ2-1; D remains ambiguous. Germline V gives CDR1 LGHDT, CDR2 YNNKEL (reference sequence). Trimming pared 0 bases from V and 4 bases from J, leaving 7 bases between. The CDR3 loop spans 14 amino acids. The CDR3 DNA is TGTGCCAGCAGCCAAGATGGGCATTACAATGAGCAGTTCTTC. Encoded protein: CASSQDGHYNEQFF.

The sample holds many counts of this clonotype. The chain couples TRBV7-2 to TRBJ2-4; 8 bases line up with TRBD2. The CDR3 has 16 amino acids. The trim removed 8 bases at V and 3 bases at J, leaving 12 bases unmatched. Looked up from germline, CDR1 is SGHTA and CDR2 is FQGNSA. CDR3 DNA sequence: TGTGCCAGCGTGGACGGGAGGGCCCGGGACAAAAACATTCAGTACTTC. Translation: CASVDGRARDKNIQYF.

V gene TRBV5-6 combines with J gene TRBJ1-1, with 8 bases fitting TRBD1. Trimming took 4 bases from V and 1 from J; bases not matched to a gene: 9. Per germline, CDR1 SGHDT and CDR2 YYEEEE. CDR3 size: 16 residues. The CDR3 region has the DNA TGTGCCAGCAGCCTCCCGGACAGGGCATGGAACACTGAAGCTTTCTTT. Amino acids: CASSLPDRAWNTEAFF. Complete variable domain (other parts from reference TRBV5-6 and TRBJ1-1): DAGVTQSPTHLIKTRGQQVTLRCSPKSGHDTVSWYQQALGQGPQFIFQYYEEEERQRGNFPDRFSGHQFPNYSSELNVNALLLGDSALYLCASSLPDRAWNTEAFFGQGTRLTVV.

The table lists this clonotype with a few counts. The chain uses TRBV5-1 and TRBJ2-3; D possibly matches TRBD1 or TRBD2 (6 bases each). The CDR3 consists of 16 residues. Per germline, CDR1 SGHRS and CDR2 YFSETQ. Trimming shortened V by 2 bases and J by 2 bases, and 15 bases separated the two germline ends. The CDR3 bases are TGCGCCAGCAGCTTCCCACTAACGGGGGCCACAGATACGCAGTATTTT. As protein: CASSFPLTGATDTQYF.

The rearrangement joins TRBV27 to TRBJ2-1; no reliable D call. The CDR3 has 14 amino acids. CDR1 MNHEY and CDR2 SMNVEV come from the germline V gene (reference sequence). Trimming shortened V by 4 bases and J by 3 bases, and 10 bases separated the two germline ends. CDR3 region: CASSSSDFYNEQFF. CDR3 nucleotide sequence: TGTGCCAGCAGTTCCAGCGACTTCTACAATGAGCAGTTCTTC.

The chain has TRBV15 and TRBJ2-5; no firm D call. Trimming removed 0 bases from V and 2 bases from J, with 13 bases in between. The CDR3 totals 16 residues. Germline loops: CDR1 LNHNV, CDR2 YYDKDF (reference sequence). The CDR3 nucleotides read TGTGCCACCAGCAGAGATAGGGCCACGCCTCAAGAGACCCAGTACTTC. The encoded protein is CATSRDRATPQETQYF.

V gene TRBV11-2 combines with J gene TRBJ2-7; D is possibly TRBD1 or TRBD2 (5 bases each). Germline lookup yields CDR1 SGHAT and CDR2 FQNNGV. The CDR3 loop spans 13 amino acids. V lost 5 bases and J lost 4, with 12 bases in between. CDR3 sequence (DNA): TGTGCCAGCAGCGGAACCGGGACGTACGAGCAGTACTTC. Translating gives CASSGTGTYEQYF.

This chain links TRBV5-1 with TRBJ2-7; D gene unclear. Deletions cut 4 bases from V and 6 bases from J, with 11 bases between. The germline CDR1 and CDR2 sequences are SGHRS and YFSETQ. The CDR3 runs 12 residues. CDR3 amino acids: CASSLPGIEQYF. As DNA, the CDR3 is TGCGCCAGCAGCCTGCCTGGAATCGAGCAGTACTTC.

V and J are TRBV4-1 and TRBJ2-1, with 9 bases matching TRBD2. Germline CDR1 reads MGHRA; CDR2 reads YSYEKL. CDR3 length: 16 amino acids. V shed 0 bases, J shed 8 bases, and the junction held 8 bases outside the gene matches. The CDR3 DNA reads as TGCGCCAGCAGCCAAGATCTTGCGGGAGGGCTGGATGAGCAGTTCTTC. Encoded protein: CASSQDLAGGLDEQFF.

To note about this clonotype: This may arise from a read error, as a much more abundant clone is one base away. The chain is built from TRBV10-3 and TRBJ1-1; D is unclear. The length of the CDR3 is 15 residues. Looked up from germline, CDR1 is ENHRY and CDR2 is SYGVKD. Trimming shortened V by 2 bases and J by 0 bases, and 10 bases separated the two germline ends. CDR3 residues: CAISEATEVNTEAFF. CDR3 DNA sequence: TGTGCCATCAGTGAGGCAACCGAAGTGAACACTGAAGCTTTCTTT.

This clonotype occurred many times. The CDR3 bases are TGTGCCAGCAGCCCCCCATGGGGAGGGGATCAGCCCCAGCATTTT. The encoded protein is CASSPPWGGDQPQHF. The chain employs TRBV28 and TRBJ1-5, with D possibly being TRBD1 (5 bases). CDR3 length: 15 amino acids. Trimming stripped 6 bases from V and 5 bases from J, with 17 bases between. Per the germline V gene, CDR1 is MDHEN and CDR2 is SYDVKM.

This clonotype was counted ten times or more. This chain uses TRBV7-2 with TRBJ1-4; 7 bases are a match to TRBD1. J was trimmed by 2 bases and V by 5 bases; bases with no gene match: 8. This CDR3 comprises 16 residues. Germline V CDR1 and CDR2: SGHTA, FQGNSA. The CDR3 protein is CASSEGQTNTNEKLFF. CDR3 DNA: TGTGCCAGCAGCGAGGGACAGACAAACACTAATGAAAAACTGTTTTTT.

The chain links TRBV4-1 to TRBJ2-7; D may correspond to TRBD1 or TRBD2 (6 bases each). Germline-derived CDR1 and CDR2 are MGHRA and YSYEKL. This CDR3 is 18 amino acids long. The germline V and J ends were trimmed by 0 bases and 4 bases, with 22 bases remaining between them. The CDR3 DNA follows: TGCGCCAGCAGCCAAGATCAGGGGCCTGCCCGGGGAGGATACGAGCAGTACTTC. As protein: CASSQDQGPARGGYEQYF.

This clonotype was detected ten times or more. The V and J genes are TRBV20-1 and TRBJ1-1, with 7 nucleotides matching TRBD1. Per the germline V gene, CDR1 is DFQATT and CDR2 is SNEGSKA (reference sequence). This CDR3 spans 12 amino acids. Unmatched junction bases numbered 4, after V lost 2 bases and J lost 7 bases. Here the CDR3 reads CSARRGQLEAFF. The CDR3 region has the DNA TGCAGTGCTAGAAGGGGGCAGCTTGAAGCTTTCTTT.

The chain has TRBV10-3 and TRBJ2-3; D is possibly TRBD2 (5 bases). The CDR3 is 13 amino acids. The germline V gene has CDR1 ENHRY and CDR2 SYGVKD. As DNA, the CDR3 is TGTGCGGGGAACCGGGGTGGCACAGATACGCAGTATTTT. It codes for CAGNRGGTDTQYF.

There are many counts of this clonotype. V gene TRBV9 combines with J gene TRBJ1-1; 10 bases agree with TRBD1. This CDR3 is built from 17 residues. Germline V lookup: CDR1 SGDLS, CDR2 YYNGEE. Trimming took 0 bases from V and 4 from J; bases not matched to a gene: 9. CDR3 nucleotides: TGTGCCAGCAGCGTAGACCCGGGACAGGGGATACGCACTGAAGCTTTCTTT. Its translation: CASSVDPGQGIRTEAFF. The full variable domain, its missing parts supplied by reference TRBV9 and TRBJ1-1, is DSGVTQTPKHLITATGQRVTLRCSPRSGDLSVYWYQQSLDQGLQFLIQYYNGEERAKGNILERFSAQQFPDLHSELNLSSLELGDSALYFCASSVDPGQGIRTEAFFGQGTRLTVV.

This clonotype appeared many times. The chain combines TRBV7-2 with TRBJ1-6; D unresolved. This CDR3 is 15 amino acids long. Trimming cost V 2 bases and J 2 bases, with 7 bases left between them. Germline V gene lookup returns CDR1 SGHTA and CDR2 FQGNSA. The CDR3 DNA follows: TGTGCCAGCAGCTTAAATAGGCCCTATAATTCACCCCTCCACTTT. Its translation: CASSLNRPYNSPLHF. Using reference TRBV7-2 and TRBJ1-6 for the parts outside the CDR3, the full variable domain is GAGVSQSPSNKVTEKGKDVELRCDPISGHTALYWYRQSLGQGLEFLIYFQGNSAPDKSGLPSDRFSAERTGGSVSTLTIQRTQQEDSAVYLCASSLNRPYNSPLHFGNGTRLTVT.

The chain employs TRBV4-1 and TRBJ2-2; TRBD2 agrees at 7 bases. After removal of 1 base from V and 1 base from J, the junction contained 6 bases not matched to a gene. This CDR3 is built from 17 residues. Germline loops: CDR1 MGHRA, CDR2 YSYEKL. The DNA for the CDR3 is TGCGCCAGCAGCCAAGTGGGAGGGCACTGGAACACCGGGGAGCTGTTTTTT. As protein: CASSQVGGHWNTGELFF.